The clone carrying this T cell receptor beta chain was observed a single time. The target antigen is unknown. Roughly 0.5 to 1 ug RNA was reverse transcribed with random hexamers. The authors amplified TCR beta CDR3 across 54 Vbeta and 13 Jbeta using immunoSEQ multiplex PCR. MiXCR, run by TCRdb on the immunoSEQ multiplex PCR reads, gives a single entry per CDR3 protein. The sample yields 130,000 or so distinct CDR3 sequences, nearly 96% seen once. CD8+ and CD4+ T cells were negatively isolated; TEMRA cells were FACS-enriched. This entry comes from a study of CD8 T cells in Susac syndrome. Study-level points and caveats: Clonal expansion was missing from Susac syndrome CD4+ T cell repertoires.

The TCR was taken from a human donor with Susac syndrome. Sample: CD4+ T cells from PBMCs.

The CDR3 here is CSAGEREQFF. CDR3 in DNA: TGCAGCGCCGGGGAGCGGGAGCAGTTCTTC. The chain has TRBV29-1 and TRBJ2-1; a possible D gene is TRBD2 (5 bases). Germline assignment: CDR1 SQVTM and CDR2 ANQGSEA. V dropped 7 bases and J dropped 10 bases, with 11 bases sitting between them. The CDR3 runs 10 residues.